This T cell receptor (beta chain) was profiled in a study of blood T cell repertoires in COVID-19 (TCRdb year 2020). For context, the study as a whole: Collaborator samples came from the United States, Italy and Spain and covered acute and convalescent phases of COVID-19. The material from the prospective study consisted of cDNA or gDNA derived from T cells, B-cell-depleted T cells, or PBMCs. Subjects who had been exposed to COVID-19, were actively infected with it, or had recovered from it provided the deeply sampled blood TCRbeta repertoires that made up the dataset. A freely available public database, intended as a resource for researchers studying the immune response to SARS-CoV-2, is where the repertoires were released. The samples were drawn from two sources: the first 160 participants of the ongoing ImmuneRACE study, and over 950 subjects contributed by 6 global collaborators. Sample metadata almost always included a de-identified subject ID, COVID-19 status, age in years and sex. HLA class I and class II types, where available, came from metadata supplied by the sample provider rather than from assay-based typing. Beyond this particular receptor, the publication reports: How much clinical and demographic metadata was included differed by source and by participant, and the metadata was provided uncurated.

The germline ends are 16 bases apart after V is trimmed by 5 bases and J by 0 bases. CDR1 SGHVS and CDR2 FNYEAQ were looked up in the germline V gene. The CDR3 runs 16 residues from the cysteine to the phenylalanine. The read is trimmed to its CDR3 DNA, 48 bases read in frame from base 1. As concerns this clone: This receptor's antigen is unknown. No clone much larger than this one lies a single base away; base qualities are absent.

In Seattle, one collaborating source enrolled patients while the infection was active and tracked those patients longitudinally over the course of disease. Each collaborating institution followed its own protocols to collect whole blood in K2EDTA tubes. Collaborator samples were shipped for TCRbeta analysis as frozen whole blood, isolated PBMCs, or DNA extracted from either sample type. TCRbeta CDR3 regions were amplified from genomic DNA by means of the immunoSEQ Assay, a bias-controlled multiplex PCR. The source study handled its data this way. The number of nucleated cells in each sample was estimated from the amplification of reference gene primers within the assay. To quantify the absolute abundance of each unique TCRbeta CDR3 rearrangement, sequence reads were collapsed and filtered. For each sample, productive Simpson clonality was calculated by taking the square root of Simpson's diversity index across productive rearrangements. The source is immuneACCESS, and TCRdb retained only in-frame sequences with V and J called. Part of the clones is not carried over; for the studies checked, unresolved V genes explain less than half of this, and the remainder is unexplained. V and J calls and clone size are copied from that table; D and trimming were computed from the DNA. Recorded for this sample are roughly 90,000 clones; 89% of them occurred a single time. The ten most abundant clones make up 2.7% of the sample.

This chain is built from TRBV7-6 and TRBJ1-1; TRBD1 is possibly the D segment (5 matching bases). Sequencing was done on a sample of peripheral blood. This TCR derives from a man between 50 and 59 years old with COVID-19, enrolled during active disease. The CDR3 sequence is CASSPPHRLLNTEAFF. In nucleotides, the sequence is TGTGCCAGCAGCCCACCGCACAGGCTTTTGAACACTGAAGCTTTCTTT. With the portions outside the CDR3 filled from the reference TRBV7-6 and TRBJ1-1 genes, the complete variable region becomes GAGVSQSPRYKVTKRGQDVALRCDPISGHVSLYWYRQALGQGPEFLTYFNYEAQQDKSGLPNDRFSAERPEGSISTLTIQRTEQRDSAMYRCASSPPHRLLNTEAFFGQGTRLTVV.